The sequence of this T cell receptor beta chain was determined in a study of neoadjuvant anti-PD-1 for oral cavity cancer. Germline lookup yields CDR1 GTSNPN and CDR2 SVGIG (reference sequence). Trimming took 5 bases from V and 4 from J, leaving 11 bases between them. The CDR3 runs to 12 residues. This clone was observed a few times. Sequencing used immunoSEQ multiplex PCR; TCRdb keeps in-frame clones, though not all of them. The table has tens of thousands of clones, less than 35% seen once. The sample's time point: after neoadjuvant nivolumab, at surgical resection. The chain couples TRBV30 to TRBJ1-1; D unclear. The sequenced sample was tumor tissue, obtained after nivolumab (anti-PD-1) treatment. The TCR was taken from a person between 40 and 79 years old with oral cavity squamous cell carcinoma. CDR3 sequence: CAWDKGGTEAFF. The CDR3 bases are TGTGCCTGGGATAAGGGAGGCACTGAAGCTTTCTTT.